Listed below are T cell receptor beta chains from one sample, sequenced in a study of T cell repertoires in ileal Crohn's disease. Libraries were prepared by immunoSEQ multiplex PCR; TCRdb keeps only in-frame clonotypes and omits some of them. The data show some 7,000 clones, roughly four fifths seen once. Input material: ileal tissue. The receptor source for this set is an adult with Crohn's disease. Both conserved end residues are part of each CDR3. A D gene is named only where the DNA matches it firmly. Where a row states a size, it is once, few, many or the class of an expanded clone; other rows omit it.

22 . TRBD1 TRBJ1-5 TRBV6-4 CASSDTSWTGGRSFYSNQPQHF TGTGCCAGCAGTGACACCTCCTGGACAGGGGGCCGCTCGTTCTATAGCAATCAGCCCCAGCATTTT
17 . TRBD1 TRBJ2-6 TRBV25-1 CASSVTGYGSGANVLTF TGTGCCAGCAGTGTGACAGGGTACGGGTCTGGGGCCAACGTCCTGACTTTC
13 . . TRBJ1-1 TRBV25-1 CASSGREWTEAFF TGTGCCAGCAGTGGGAGGGAATGGACTGAAGCTTTCTTT
15 . TRBD1 TRBJ2-5 TRBV6-1 CASSALRGGGETQYF TGTGCCAGCAGTGCCCTAAGAGGGGGCGGCGAGACCCAGTACTTC
17 once TRBD2 TRBJ2-3 TRBV15 CATSPRLAGGGTDTQYF TGTGCCACCAGCCCGCGACTAGCGGGAGGGGGCACAGATACGCAGTATTTT
16 . TRBD2 TRBJ2-1 TRBV5-1 CASSFFGSGRLDEQFF TGCGCCAGCAGCTTCTTTGGTAGCGGGAGGCTCGATGAGCAGTTCTTC
14 . . TRBJ2-2 TRBV6-5 CASRLTRGTGELFF TGTGCCAGCAGGCTAACCAGGGGAACCGGGGAGCTGTTTTTT
18 . TRBD2 TRBJ2-7 TRBV28 CASSLDFTSGRDSYEQYF TGTGCCAGCAGTTTAGACTTCACTAGCGGGAGGGACTCCTACGAGCAGTACTTC
15 . TRBD2 TRBJ2-3 TRBV7-3 CASSLSLAGVDTQYF TGTGCCAGCAGCTTAAGTCTAGCGGGAGTAGATACGCAGTATTTT
15 once TRBD1 TRBJ1-2 TRBV7-9 CASSARTGETYGYTF TGTGCCAGCAGCGCCAGGACAGGGGAGACATATGGCTACACCTTC
15 . TRBD1 TRBJ2-2 TRBV11-3 CASSSGQGNTGELFF TGTGCCAGCAGTTCGGGACAGGGTAACACCGGGGAGCTGTTTTTT
15 . TRBD2 TRBJ2-2 TRBV27 CASSLTSANTGELFF TGTGCCAGCAGTTTGACTAGCGCGAACACCGGGGAGCTGTTTTTT
15 few TRBD1 TRBJ2-7 TRBV5-1 CASSSDRDGGYEQYF TGCGCCAGCAGCTCTGACAGGGACGGCGGTTACGAGCAGTACTTC
15 . TRBD2 TRBJ2-7 TRBV6-1 CASSEALAGAYEQYF TGTGCCAGCAGTGAAGCGCTAGCGGGAGCCTACGAGCAGTACTTC
15 . . TRBJ1-5 TRBV30 CAWSTPQRANQPQHF TGTGCCTGGAGTACTCCTCAGCGGGCTAATCAGCCCCAGCATTTT